Listed below are T cell receptor beta chains from one sample, sequenced in a study of early T cells in non-severe SARS-CoV-2 infection. A single record per CDR3 protein comes from TCRdb applying MiXCR to the 5' RACE reads. The data hold about 80,000 distinct CDR3 sequences, with roughly 12% observed a single time. What was sequenced was whole blood. Every receptor here comes from an adult who was a healthcare worker with PCR-confirmed SARS-CoV-2 infection or an uninfected control (not recorded which). Each CDR3 is given with its conserved first and last residue. The D gene is left open where the match is weak. Part of the rows lack a size; the others show once, few, many or a class for expanded clones.

v_call,d_call,j_call,clone_size,cdr3_length,cdr3_aa,cdr3_nt
TRBV2,TRBD1,TRBJ2-1,many,13,CAGWTGGYNEQFF,TGTGCCGGATGGACAGGGGGATACAATGAGCAGTTCTTC
TRBV6-5,-,TRBJ1-1,-,14,CASLSGNLNTEAFF,TGTGCCAGCCTAAGTGGGAATTTGAACACTGAAGCTTTCTTT
TRBV2,-,TRBJ1-3,many,15,CASVVVPASGNTIYF,TGTGCCAGCGTCGTGGTCCCAGCCTCTGGAAACACCATATATTTT
TRBV6-6,-,TRBJ1-2,many,11,CALLAGYGYTF,TGTGCCCTATTGGCTGGCTATGGCTACACCTTC
TRBV29-1,-,TRBJ2-7,few,12,CSFREGMYEQYF,TGCAGCTTTAGGGAAGGGATGTACGAGCAGTACTTC
TRBV30,-,TRBJ2-4,many,12,CAWTWDKNIQYF,TGTGCCTGGACCTGGGACAAAAACATTCAGTACTTC
TRBV20-1,TRBD1,TRBJ1-2,many,15,CSARPEGQGNAGYTF,TGCAGTGCTAGACCCGAAGGACAGGGTAATGCTGGCTACACCTTC
TRBV18,-,TRBJ2-1,many,15,CASSPKEGRVSEQFF,TGTGCCAGCTCACCCAAGGAAGGCCGCGTAAGTGAGCAGTTCTTC
TRBV5-5,TRBD2,TRBJ2-1,few,15,CASSLVGTSAYEQFF,TGTGCCAGCAGCTTGGTTGGGACTAGCGCTTATGAGCAGTTCTTC
TRBV6-5,TRBD1,TRBJ2-1,few,15,CASSRAPDRGNEQFF,TGTGCCAGCAGCCGCGCCCCTGACAGGGGTAATGAGCAGTTCTTC
TRBV14,-,TRBJ1-2,-,15,CASSRRETSRGGYTF,TGTGCCAGCAGCCGGAGAGAGACATCACGGGGAGGCTACACCTTC
TRBV5-1,-,TRBJ2-7,-,15,CASSPREGWTYEQYF,TGCGCCAGCAGCCCCCGAGAGGGATGGACCTACGAGCAGTACTTC
TRBV29-1,-,TRBJ1-2,few,13,CSVVGDALSGYTF,TGCAGCGTTGTCGGGGACGCGCTTTCGGGCTACACCTTC
TRBV5-5,-,TRBJ2-1,many,12,CASSSINNEQFF,TGTGCCAGCAGCTCCATAAACAATGAGCAGTTCTTC
TRBV12-3/TRBV12-4,TRBD1,TRBJ1-1,-,15,CASRKQGATNTEAFF,TGTGCCAGCAGAAAACAGGGGGCCACGAACACTGAAGCTTTCTTT
TRBV6-2/TRBV6-3,-,TRBJ1-2,many,14,CASRQRTDLYGYTF,TGTGCCAGCAGACAGAGGACTGACCTCTATGGCTACACCTTC
TRBV28,TRBD1,TRBJ1-2,few,13,CATNPRTGNGYTF,TGTGCCACCAACCCCCGGACAGGGAATGGCTACACCTTC
TRBV6-1,-,TRBJ2-3,few,14,CASSETRYTDTQYF,TGTGCCAGCAGTGAAACCCGCTACACAGATACGCAGTATTTT
TRBV2,-,TRBJ1-1,many,13,CASNPDGYTEAFF,TGTGCCAGCAACCCGGACGGTTACACTGAAGCTTTCTTT
TRBV20-1,-,TRBJ1-3,-,18,CSARPQRRDFLSGNTIYF,TGCAGTGCTAGGCCTCAGAGGCGGGACTTCCTCTCTGGAAACACCATATATTTT
TRBV2,-,TRBJ2-4,few,14,CASAGGLAKNIQYF,TGTGCCAGTGCAGGTGGTCTAGCCAAAAACATTCAGTACTTC
TRBV5-1,-,TRBJ2-2,-,16,CASSSLGPSDTGELFF,TGCGCCAGCAGCTCCTTGGGACCTTCGGACACCGGGGAGCTGTTTTTT
TRBV12-3/TRBV12-4,-,TRBJ2-7,-,15,CASSFGDGSSYEQYF,TGTGCCAGCAGTTTCGGCGACGGGAGCTCCTACGAGCAGTACTTC
TRBV24-1,TRBD2,TRBJ2-5,many,17,CATSDLTTRLAGETQYF,TGTGCCACCAGTGATCTCACCACTCGACTAGCGGGAGAGACCCAGTACTTC
TRBV6-2/TRBV6-3,-,TRBJ2-3,-,14,CASTQDGYRDTQYF,TGTGCCAGCACCCAAGACGGCTACCGGGATACGCAGTATTTT
TRBV12-3/TRBV12-4,TRBD1,TRBJ2-5,many,14,CASSRGTGGETQYF,TGTGCCAGCAGCCGCGGGACAGGGGGAGAGACCCAGTACTTC
TRBV6-5,-,TRBJ1-1,few,14,CASKTELRDTEAFF,TGTGCCAGCAAAACCGAACTGAGGGACACTGAAGCTTTCTTT
TRBV29-1,TRBD1,TRBJ1-3,-,13,CSVRQGSGNTIYF,TGCAGCGTTCGACAGGGCTCTGGAAACACCATATATTTT
TRBV11-2,-,TRBJ1-1,-,14,CASSLTQRNTEAFF,TGTGCCAGCAGCTTAACACAGCGGAACACTGAAGCTTTCTTT
TRBV11-2,TRBD1,TRBJ2-1,many,14,CASSLGQGYDEQFF,TGTGCCAGCAGCTTAGGACAGGGGTACGATGAGCAGTTCTTC
TRBV11-2,TRBD1,TRBJ1-4,many,15,CASSPRTGTGEKLFF,TGTGCCAGCAGCCCTAGGACAGGGACCGGTGAAAAACTGTTTTTT
TRBV7-9,-,TRBJ2-7,few,16,CASSLGEGRESDEQYF,TGTGCCAGCAGCTTGGGTGAGGGCAGGGAGTCGGACGAGCAGTACTTC
TRBV10-3,-,TRBJ2-1,many,15,CAISESVVGFNEQFF,TGTGCCATCAGTGAGTCGGTGGTGGGTTTCAATGAGCAGTTCTTC
TRBV25-1,-,TRBJ2-7,-,12,CATQEPSGQQYF,TGTGCCACACAAGAGCCTTCCGGGCAGCAGTACTTC
TRBV7-3,TRBD2,TRBJ2-1,many,15,CASSSFAGAYNEQFF,TGTGCCAGCAGCTCCTTTGCGGGAGCGTACAATGAGCAGTTCTTC
TRBV12-3/TRBV12-4,-,TRBJ1-1,few,14,CASSLGRVNTEAFF,TGTGCCAGCAGTTTAGGCAGGGTGAACACTGAAGCTTTCTTT
TRBV5-4,-,TRBJ2-3,-,15,CASSLGSSQGDTQYF,TGTGCCAGCAGCTTGGGGAGCAGCCAAGGGGATACGCAGTATTTT
TRBV12-3/TRBV12-4,-,TRBJ1-5,-,13,CASSLDLNQPQHF,TGTGCCAGCAGTTTAGATCTCAATCAGCCCCAGCATTTT
TRBV14,-,TRBJ2-1,-,15,CASSKGLPTYNEQFF,TGTGCCAGCAGCAAAGGGCTACCCACCTACAATGAGCAGTTCTTC
TRBV7-2,-,TRBJ2-1,many,11,CASSPYNEQFF,TGTGCCAGCAGCCCATACAATGAGCAGTTCTTC
TRBV6-5,TRBD1,TRBJ2-1,many,18,CASSYGTLQGIGYNEQFF,TGTGCCAGCAGTTACGGAACCCTACAGGGGATAGGCTACAATGAGCAGTTCTTC
TRBV7-9,TRBD1,TRBJ1-2,few,13,CASSQDRGGGYTF,TGTGCCAGCAGCCAGGACAGGGGAGGCGGCTACACCTTC
TRBV5-1,TRBD2,TRBJ2-7,many,15,CASSLRPSGSNEQYF,TGCGCCAGCAGCTTGAGGCCTAGCGGGAGCAACGAGCAGTACTTC
TRBV20-1,-,TRBJ1-5,-,13,CSAGGDGNQPQHF,TGCAGTGCAGGCGGCGATGGCAATCAGCCCCAGCATTTT
TRBV28,TRBD1,TRBJ1-6,-,14,CASSFTGETSPLHF,TGTGCCAGCAGTTTCACAGGGGAGACTTCACCCCTCCACTTT